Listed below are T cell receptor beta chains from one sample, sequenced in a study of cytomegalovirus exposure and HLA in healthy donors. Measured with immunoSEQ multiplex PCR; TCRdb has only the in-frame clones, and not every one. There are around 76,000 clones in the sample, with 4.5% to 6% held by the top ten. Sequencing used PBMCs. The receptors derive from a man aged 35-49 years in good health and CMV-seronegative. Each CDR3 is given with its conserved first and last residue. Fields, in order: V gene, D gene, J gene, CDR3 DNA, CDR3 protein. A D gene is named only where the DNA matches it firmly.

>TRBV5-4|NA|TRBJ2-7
TGTGCCAGCAGCTTGGCCGGAGTCCCACCCTACGAGCAGTACTTC
CASSLAGVPPYEQYF
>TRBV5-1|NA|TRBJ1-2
TGCGCCAGCAGCTTATCACAGGGAGACTATGGCTACACCTTC
CASSLSQGDYGYTF
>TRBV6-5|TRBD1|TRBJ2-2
TGTGCCAGCAGCTCGGGACAGGGGGCCGGGGAGCTGTTTTTT
CASSSGQGAGELFF
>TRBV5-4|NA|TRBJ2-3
TGTGCCAGCAGCAAGGGCCGGCGGGGCGGGGGCACAGATACGCAGTATTTT
CASSKGRRGGGTDTQYF
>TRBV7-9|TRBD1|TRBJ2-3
TGTGCCAGCAGCCCAAGACGGACAGGGTGGGCAGATACGCAGTATTTT
CASSPRRTGWADTQYF
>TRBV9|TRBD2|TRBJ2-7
TGTGCCAGCAGCGTAGGATTACGGGGGGGTCATTACGAGCAGTACTTC
CASSVGLRGGHYEQYF
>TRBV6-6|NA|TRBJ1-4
TGTGCCAGCAGTTACAGAAGGGGTGCAACTAATGAAAAACTGTTTTTT
CASSYRRGATNEKLFF
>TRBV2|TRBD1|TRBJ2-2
TGTGCCAGCGACTCTTCGGACCGGGACAGTGGAACCGGGGAGCTGTTTTTT
CASDSSDRDSGTGELFF
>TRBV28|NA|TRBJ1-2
TGTGCCAGCAGCCAGCGTTATGGCTACACCTTC
CASSQRYGYTF
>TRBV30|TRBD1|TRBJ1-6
TGTGCCTGGAGTGTACAACAGGGGCTGTATTCACCCCTCCACTTT
CAWSVQQGLYSPLHF
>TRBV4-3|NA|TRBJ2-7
TGCGCCAGCAGCCAAGCTGGGGCGGCAGGAGATCTCTACGAGCAGTACTTC
CASSQAGAAGDLYEQYF
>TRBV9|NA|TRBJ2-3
TGTGCCAGCAGCGTAACAGCGGAGACAGATACGCAGTATTTT
CASSVTAETDTQYF
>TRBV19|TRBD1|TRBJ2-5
TGTGCCAGTAGCGAGACAGGGGGCTCGGGAGAGACCCAGTACTTC
CASSETGGSGETQYF
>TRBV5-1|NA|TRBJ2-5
TGCGCCAGCAGCTTGGGGGCAGGGAAAGAGACCCAGTACTTC
CASSLGAGKETQYF
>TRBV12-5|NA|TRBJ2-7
TGTGCTAGTGGGGAATACCCGGGACTGGAAGGTTACGAGCAGTACTTC
CASGEYPGLEGYEQYF
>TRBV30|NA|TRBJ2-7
TGTGCCTGGAGTGTACTTGGCAGGGGGGATGCCTACGAGCAGTACTTC
CAWSVLGRGDAYEQYF
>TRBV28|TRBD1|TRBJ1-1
TGTGCCAGCAGTCTACCCTACGGACAGGCGAACACTGAAGCTTTCTTT
CASSLPYGQANTEAFF
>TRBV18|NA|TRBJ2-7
TGTGCCAGCTCACCGAGGGGGCGTTCGGCGGGGAACGAGCAGTACTTC
CASSPRGRSAGNEQYF
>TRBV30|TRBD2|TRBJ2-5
TGTGCCTGGAGTGTGGGACTAGCAGCTAAAGAGACCCAGTACTTC
CAWSVGLAAKETQYF
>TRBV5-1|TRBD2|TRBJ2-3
TGCGCCAGCAGCTTAGGCGGGAGGTGGGCAGATACGCAGTATTTT
CASSLGGRWADTQYF
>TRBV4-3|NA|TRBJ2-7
TGCGCCAGCAGCCCGAAGAGGGAGGCATCCTACGAGCAGTACTTC
CASSPKREASYEQYF
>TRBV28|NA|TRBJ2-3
TGTGCCAGCAGTTTTCGGTGGGCATCCACAGATACGCAGTATTTT
CASSFRWASTDTQYF
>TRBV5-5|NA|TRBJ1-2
TGTGCCAGCAGCTTAATGGACAGAGTCTCCGGCTACACCTTC
CASSLMDRVSGYTF
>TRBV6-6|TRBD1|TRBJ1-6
TGTGCCAGCAGTTATGGAACCGGGACAGATTCACCCCTCCACTTT
CASSYGTGTDSPLHF
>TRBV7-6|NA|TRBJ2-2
TGTGCCAGCAGCCCACTCAGTCGCCGGGACACTAACACCGGGGAGCTGTTTTTT
CASSPLSRRDTNTGELFF
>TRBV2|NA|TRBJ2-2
TGTGCCAGCAGTCCACTAGGCTCGAACACCGGGGAGCTGTTTTTT
CASSPLGSNTGELFF
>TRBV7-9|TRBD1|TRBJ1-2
TGTGCCAGCAGCTTAACACAGGGGTACTATGGCTACACCTTC
CASSLTQGYYGYTF
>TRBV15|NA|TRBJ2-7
TGTGCCACCAGCAGTGGACTAGTCAGGGGCGAGCAGTACTTC
CATSSGLVRGEQYF
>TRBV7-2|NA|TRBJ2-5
TGTGCCAGCAGCCCAGCGCAGGGGTCGGTTCCCCAGTACTTC
CASSPAQGSVPQYF
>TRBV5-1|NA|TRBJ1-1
TGCGCCAGCAGCTTGGTTGGGGGGTCGAACACTGAAGCTTTCTTT
CASSLVGGSNTEAFF
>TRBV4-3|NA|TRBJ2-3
TGCGCCAGCAGCCAAGAGTCTCAGGGAACAGATACGCAGTATTTT
CASSQESQGTDTQYF
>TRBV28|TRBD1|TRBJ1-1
TGTGCCAGCAGTACACAGGGGAGAATGAACACTGAAGCTTTCTTT
CASSTQGRMNTEAFF
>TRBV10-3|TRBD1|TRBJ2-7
TGTGCCATCAGCGGGACAGGGGACGAGCAGTACTTC
CAISGTGDEQYF
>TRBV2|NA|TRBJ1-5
TGTGCCAGCAGTGAAAACAGGGTCTCTCAGCCCCAGCATTTT
CASSENRVSQPQHF
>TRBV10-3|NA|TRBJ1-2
TGTGCCATCAGTACCCGGACTGTGGCGAACCATGGCTACACCTTC
CAISTRTVANHGYTF
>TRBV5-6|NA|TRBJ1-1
TGTGCCAGCAGCTTTTCGGGACAACCGCCGAACACTGAAGCTTTCTTT
CASSFSGQPPNTEAFF
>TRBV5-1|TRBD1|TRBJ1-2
TGCGCCAGCAGCTCTCAGGGGGCGAATGGCTACACCTTC
CASSSQGANGYTF
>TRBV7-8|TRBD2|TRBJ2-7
TGTGCCAGCAGCTGGTTAATCGCTGGACTAGCGGGAGACGTTTACGAGCAGTACTTC
CASSWLIAGLAGDVYEQYF
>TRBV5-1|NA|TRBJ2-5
TGCGCCAGCAGCTTGGAAACAGGGCAAGAGACCCAGTACTTC
CASSLETGQETQYF
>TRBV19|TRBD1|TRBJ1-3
TGTGCCAGTACACCAGACAGGGATTATGGAAACACCATATATTTT
CASTPDRDYGNTIYF
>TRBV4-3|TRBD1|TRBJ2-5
TGCGCCAGCAGCCCCGGGACAGGGGGCGCGCAAGAGACCCAGTACTTC
CASSPGTGGAQETQYF
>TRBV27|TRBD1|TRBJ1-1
TGTGCCAGCAGTTTAAGGACAGGCGGAACTGAAGCTTTCTTT
CASSLRTGGTEAFF